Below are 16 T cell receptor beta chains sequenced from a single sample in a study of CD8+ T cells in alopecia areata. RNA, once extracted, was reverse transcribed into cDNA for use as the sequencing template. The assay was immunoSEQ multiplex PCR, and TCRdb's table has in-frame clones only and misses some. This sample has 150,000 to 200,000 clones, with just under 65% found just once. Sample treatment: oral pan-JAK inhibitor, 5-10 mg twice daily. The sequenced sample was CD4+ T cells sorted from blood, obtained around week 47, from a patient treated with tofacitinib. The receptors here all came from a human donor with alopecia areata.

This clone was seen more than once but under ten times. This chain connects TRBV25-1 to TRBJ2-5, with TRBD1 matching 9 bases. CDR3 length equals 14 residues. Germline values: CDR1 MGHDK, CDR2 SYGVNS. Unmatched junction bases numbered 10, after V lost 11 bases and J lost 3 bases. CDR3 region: CAATPTGGEETQYF. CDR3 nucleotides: TGTGCCGCGACTCCAACAGGGGGCGAAGAGACCCAGTACTTC.

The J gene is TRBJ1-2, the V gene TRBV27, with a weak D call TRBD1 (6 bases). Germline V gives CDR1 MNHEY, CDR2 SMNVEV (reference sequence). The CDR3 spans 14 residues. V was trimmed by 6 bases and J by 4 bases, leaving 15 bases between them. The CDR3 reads CASSPTGITYGYTF. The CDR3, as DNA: TGTGCCAGCAGCCCGACAGGAATTACCTATGGCTACACCTTC.

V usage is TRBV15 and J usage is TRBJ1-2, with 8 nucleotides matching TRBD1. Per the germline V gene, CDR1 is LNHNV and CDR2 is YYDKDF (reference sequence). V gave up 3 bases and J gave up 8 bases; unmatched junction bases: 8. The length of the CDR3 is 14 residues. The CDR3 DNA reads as TGTGCCACCAGCAGCCTTGACAGGGGAGGAGGCTACACCTTC. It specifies CATSSLDRGGGYTF.

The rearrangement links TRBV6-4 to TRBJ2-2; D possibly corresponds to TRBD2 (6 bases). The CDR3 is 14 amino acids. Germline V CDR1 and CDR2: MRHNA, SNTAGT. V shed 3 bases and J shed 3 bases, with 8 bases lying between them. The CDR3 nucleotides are TGTGCCAGCAGTGAGCGGGGTGACACCGGGGAGCTGTTTTTT. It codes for CASSERGDTGELFF.

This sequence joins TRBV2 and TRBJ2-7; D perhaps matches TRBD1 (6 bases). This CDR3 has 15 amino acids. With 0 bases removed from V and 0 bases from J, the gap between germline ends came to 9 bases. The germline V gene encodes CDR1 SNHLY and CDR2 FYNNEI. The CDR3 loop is CASSEAGTLSYEQYF. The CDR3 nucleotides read TGTGCCAGCAGTGAAGCAGGGACACTCTCCTACGAGCAGTACTTC.

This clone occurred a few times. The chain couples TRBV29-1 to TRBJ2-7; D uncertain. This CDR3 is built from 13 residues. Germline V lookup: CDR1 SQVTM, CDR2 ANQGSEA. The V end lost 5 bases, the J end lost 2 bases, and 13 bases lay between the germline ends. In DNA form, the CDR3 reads TGCAGCGTTAAAGGCACGGTTACCTACGAGCAGTACTTC. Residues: CSVKGTVTYEQYF.

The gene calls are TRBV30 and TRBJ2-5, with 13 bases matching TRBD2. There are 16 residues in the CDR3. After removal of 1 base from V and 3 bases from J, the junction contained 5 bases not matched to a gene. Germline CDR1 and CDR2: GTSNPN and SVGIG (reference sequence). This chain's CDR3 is CAWSALAGGPKETQYF. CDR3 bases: TGTGCCTGGAGTGCACTAGCGGGGGGGCCAAAAGAGACCCAGTACTTC.

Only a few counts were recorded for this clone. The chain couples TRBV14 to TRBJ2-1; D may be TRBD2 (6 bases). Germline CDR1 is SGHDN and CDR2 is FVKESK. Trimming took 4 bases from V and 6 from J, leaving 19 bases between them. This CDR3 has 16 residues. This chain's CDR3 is CASSRLAGGASNEQFF. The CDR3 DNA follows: TGTGCCAGCAGCCGCCTCGCCGGAGGGGCGAGCAATGAGCAGTTCTTC.

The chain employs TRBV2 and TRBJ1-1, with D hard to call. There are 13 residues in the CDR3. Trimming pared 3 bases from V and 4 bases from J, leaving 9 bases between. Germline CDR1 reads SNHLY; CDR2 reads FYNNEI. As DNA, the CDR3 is TGTGCCAGCAGTGAGAGTTTCGGCACTGAAGCTTTCTTT. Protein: CASSESFGTEAFF.

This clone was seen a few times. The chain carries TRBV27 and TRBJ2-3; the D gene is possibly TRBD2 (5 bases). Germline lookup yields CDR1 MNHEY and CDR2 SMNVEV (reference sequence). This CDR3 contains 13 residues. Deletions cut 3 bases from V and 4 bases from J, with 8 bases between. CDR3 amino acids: CASSFSAADTQYF. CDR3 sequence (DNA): TGTGCCAGCAGTTTCTCAGCGGCAGATACGCAGTATTTT.

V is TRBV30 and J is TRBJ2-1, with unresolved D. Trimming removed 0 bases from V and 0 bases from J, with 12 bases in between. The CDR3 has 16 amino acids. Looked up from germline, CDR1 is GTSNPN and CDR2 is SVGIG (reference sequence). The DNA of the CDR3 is TGTGCCTGGAGTGTAATGTGGCCCCGCTCCTACAATGAGCAGTTCTTC. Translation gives CAWSVMWPRSYNEQFF.

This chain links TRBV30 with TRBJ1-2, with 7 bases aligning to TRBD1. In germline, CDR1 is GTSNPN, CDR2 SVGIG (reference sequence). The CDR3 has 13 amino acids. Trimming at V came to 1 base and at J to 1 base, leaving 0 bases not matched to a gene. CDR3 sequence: CAWSGDSNYGYTF. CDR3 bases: TGTGCCTGGAGTGGGGACAGTAACTATGGCTACACCTTC.

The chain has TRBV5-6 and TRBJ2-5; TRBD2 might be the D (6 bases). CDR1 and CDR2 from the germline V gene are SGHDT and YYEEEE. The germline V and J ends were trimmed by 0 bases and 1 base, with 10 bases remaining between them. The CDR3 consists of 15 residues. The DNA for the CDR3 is TGTGCCAGCAGCTTGGCCAGGAGGGGCCAAGAGACCCAGTACTTC. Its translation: CASSLARRGQETQYF.

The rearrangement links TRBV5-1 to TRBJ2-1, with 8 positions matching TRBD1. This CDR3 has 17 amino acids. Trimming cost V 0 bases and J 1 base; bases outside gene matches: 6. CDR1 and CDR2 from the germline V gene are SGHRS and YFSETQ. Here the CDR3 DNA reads TGCGCCAGCAGCTTGGGCGACAGGGGCGGGTCCTACAATGAGCAGTTCTTC. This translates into CASSLGDRGGSYNEQFF. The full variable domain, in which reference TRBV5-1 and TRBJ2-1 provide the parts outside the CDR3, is KAGVTQTPRYLIKTRGQQVTLSCSPISGHRSVSWYQQTPGQGLQFLFEYFSETQRNKGNFPGRFSGRQFSNSRSEMNVSTLELGDSALYLCASSLGDRGGSYNEQFFGPGTRLTVL.

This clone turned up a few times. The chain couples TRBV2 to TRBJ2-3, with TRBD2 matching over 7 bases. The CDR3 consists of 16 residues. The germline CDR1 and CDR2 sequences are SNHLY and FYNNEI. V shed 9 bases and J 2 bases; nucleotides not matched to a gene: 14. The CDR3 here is CASHPSVAGNTDTQYF. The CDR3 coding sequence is TGTGCCAGTCACCCCTCGGTAGCGGGCAACACAGATACGCAGTATTTT.

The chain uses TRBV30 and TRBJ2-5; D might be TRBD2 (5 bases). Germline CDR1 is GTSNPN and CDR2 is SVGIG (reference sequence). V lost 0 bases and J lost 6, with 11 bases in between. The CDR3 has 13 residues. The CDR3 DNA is TGTGCCTGGAGTGTATCGTCGGGAAAGACCCAGTACTTC. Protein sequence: CAWSVSSGKTQYF.